This TCR beta chain was identified during a study of blood T cells in healthy people across ages. A second about 6 to 11 cycle PCR used barcoded and J-beta primers. MiXCR, run by TCRdb on the 5' RACE reads, gives a single entry per CDR3 protein. Among about 640,000 distinct CDR3 sequences, 58% were seen once, and the ten largest hold 30% to 45%. Per sample, at least 5 micrograms of total RNA were extracted. The ends lost 3 bases at V and 5 bases at J; junction bases unmatched: 8. The CDR3 runs 15 residues. Germline CDR1 reads SGHRS; CDR2 reads YFSETQ. Material for sequencing was blood. The TCR sequence derives from a man aged 55 to 70 in good health. The V gene is TRBV5-1, the J gene TRBJ1-2, with 9 nucleotides matching TRBD1. This chain's CDR3 is CASSSGTGSGYGYTF. The CDR3 nucleotides read TGCGCCAGCAGCTCCGGGACAGGGTCCGGGTATGGCTACACCTTC. Full variable domain (outside the CDR3, taken from reference TRBV5-1 and TRBJ1-2): KAGVTQTPRYLIKTRGQQVTLSCSPISGHRSVSWYQQTPGQGLQFLFEYFSETQRNKGNFPGRFSGRQFSNSRSEMNVSTLELGDSALYLCASSSGTGSGYGYTFGSGTRLTVV.